This TCR beta chain was identified during a study of identical twins. Overall study results and limits: Where out-of-frame alpha sequences were twin-shared, they showed excess low generation probability.

TCRdb reanalysed the 5' RACE reads using MiXCR and keeps one entry per CDR3 protein. The sample holds under 450,000 distinct CDR3 sequences, around a sixth seen once. Trimming shortened V by 1 base and J by 2 bases, and 14 bases separated the two germline ends. The CDR3 totals 17 residues. Germline V CDR1 and CDR2: LNHNV, YYDKDF (reference sequence). This clonotype was counted only a few times. Its specificity is not known. The chain recombines TRBV15 with TRBJ2-2; the D gene is possibly TRBD2 (5 bases). This clonotype was sampled from a man between 45 and 60 years old in good health. Sequenced: naive T cells sorted from blood. The CDR3 DNA reads as TGTGCCACCAGCAGAGCGGGGTTCTTCGGTAACACCGGGGAGCTGTTTTTT. Residues: CATSRAGFFGNTGELFF.